This is a list of T cell receptor beta chains from one sample in a study of cytomegalovirus exposure and HLA in healthy donors. The method was immunoSEQ multiplex PCR; TCRdb's version includes in-frame clones alone and lacks a portion of them. The specimen's table records 70,000 or so clones. The sequenced sample consisted of PBMCs. These receptor sequences come from a boy between 10 and 17 years old in good health and CMV-seronegative. Both conserved end residues are part of each CDR3. A D gene is named only where the DNA matches it firmly.

TRBJ2-2 - TRBV7-3 CASSPGTPGELFF TGTGCCAGCAGCCCCGGGACACCCGGGGAGCTGTTTTTT
TRBJ2-7 TRBD2 TRBV5-1 CASSPVSPGLAGLREQYF TGCGCCAGCAGCCCGGTCTCACCGGGACTAGCGGGTTTGCGCGAGCAGTACTTC
TRBJ1-2 TRBD1 TRBV5-1 CASSSGTDRGYYGYTF TGCGCCAGCAGCTCCGGGACGGACAGGGGCTATTATGGCTACACCTTC
TRBJ2-7 TRBD2 TRBV6-5 CASRVKRGDSYEQYF TGTGCCAGCAGAGTGAAGCGGGGGGACTCCTACGAGCAGTACTTC
TRBJ2-3 TRBD2 TRBV4-1 CASSQDSGGPSAGTQYF TGCGCCAGCAGCCAAGATTCGGGGGGACCGTCAGCGGGTACGCAGTATTTT
TRBJ1-2 - TRBV7-8 CASSLDPAGPSISYTF TGTGCCAGCAGCTTAGACCCGGCAGGCCCTTCAATTTCCTACACCTTC
TRBJ2-7 - TRBV7-9 CASSLGGSGHSYEQYF TGTGCCAGCAGCTTAGGAGGCTCGGGACACTCCTACGAGCAGTACTTC
TRBJ2-5 - TRBV4-1 CASSQVASYQETQYF TGCGCCAGCAGCCAAGTGGCTAGCTACCAAGAGACCCAGTACTTC
TRBJ1-1 TRBD1 TRBV7-9 CASSSRQGVESEAFF TGTGCCAGCAGCTCGCGCCAGGGGGTGGAATCGGAAGCTTTCTTT
TRBJ1-1 TRBD1 TRBV18 CASSHGQDTEAFF TGTGCCAGCTCACATGGACAGGACACTGAAGCTTTCTTT
TRBJ2-1 - TRBV7-9 CASTLSRGDNEQFF TGTGCCAGCACCCTGAGCAGGGGCGACAATGAGCAGTTCTTC
TRBJ1-2 - TRBV15 CATSRDGQVPNYGYTF TGTGCCACCAGCAGAGACGGACAAGTTCCTAACTATGGCTACACCTTC
TRBJ1-2 - TRBV2 CASSGLSYGYTF TGTGCCAGCAGTGGGTTGAGCTATGGCTACACCTTC
TRBJ1-1 - TRBV5-1 CASSLAPVDTEAFF TGCGCCAGCAGCTTGGCCCCGGTGGACACTGAAGCTTTCTTT
TRBJ1-2 TRBD1 TRBV4-3 CASSQAGTGAYGYTF TGCGCCAGCAGCCAAGCCGGGACAGGGGCCTATGGCTACACCTTC
TRBJ1-1 - TRBV6-1 CATTRLAEASEAFF TGTGCCACAACCCGCCTCGCGGAGGCCTCTGAAGCTTTCTTT
TRBJ2-5 TRBD2 TRBV19 CASSIGGTSVETQYF TGTGCCAGTAGTATAGGCGGGACTAGCGTTGAGACCCAGTACTTC
TRBJ1-3 TRBD1 TRBV2 CASSGQGVGNTIYF TGTGCCAGCAGTGGTCAGGGGGTCGGAAACACCATATATTTT
TRBJ2-7 - TRBV6-5 CASSYKGTGPYEQYF TGTGCCAGCAGTTATAAGGGAACAGGACCCTACGAGCAGTACTTC
TRBJ1-3 - TRBV9 CASSQDWAPGNTIYF TGTGCCAGCAGCCAAGATTGGGCGCCTGGAAACACCATATATTTT
TRBJ2-7 - TRBV27 CASSSGGLYEQYF TGTGCCAGCAGTTCGGGGGGCCTCTACGAGCAGTACTTC
TRBJ1-6 - TRBV4-1 CASSQETGNPLHF TGCGCCAGCAGCCAAGAAACCGGGAATCCCCTCCACTTT
TRBJ1-6 TRBD1 TRBV5-1 CASSLEGQGQGTLHF TGCGCCAGCAGCTTGGAGGGACAGGGCCAAGGAACCCTCCACTTT
TRBJ2-3 - TRBV5-6 CASSFQGRLDTQYF TGTGCCAGCAGCTTCCAGGGGCGGTTAGATACGCAGTATTTT
TRBJ1-1 - TRBV5-1 CASSSDGGRGTEAFF TGCGCCAGCAGCTCGGACGGGGGTAGGGGCACTGAAGCTTTCTTT
TRBJ2-7 TRBD1 TRBV29-1 CSVEDRLKGASYEQYF TGCAGCGTTGAAGATCGTCTAAAGGGGGCCTCCTACGAGCAGTACTTC
TRBJ1-5 TRBD1 TRBV2 CASSADDSYMGQASNQPQHF TGTGCCAGCAGTGCGGACGACTCATACATGGGACAGGCCTCCAATCAGCCCCAGCATTTT
TRBJ2-3 TRBD2 TRBV6-4 CASSEDGLALFTDTQYF TGTGCCAGCAGTGAGGATGGACTAGCGCTTTTCACAGATACGCAGTATTTT
TRBJ2-5 - TRBV6-6 CASSYSAGTRETQYF TGTGCCAGCAGTTACTCAGCCGGGACTCGAGAGACCCAGTACTTC
TRBJ2-5 - TRBV10-3 CAISESAGSGETQYF TGTGCCATCAGTGAGTCGGCAGGGTCGGGAGAGACCCAGTACTTC
TRBJ2-7 TRBD2 TRBV7-2 CASSSRLAGVGTYEQYF TGTGCCAGCAGCTCTAGACTAGCGGGAGTAGGAACGTACGAGCAGTACTTC
TRBJ2-3 TRBD1 TRBV7-9 CASSRGQGPSTDTQYF TGTGCCAGCAGCAGAGGACAGGGACCTAGCACAGATACGCAGTATTTT
TRBJ2-1 TRBD1 TRBV14 CASSPFSTRGQTSYNEQFF TGTGCCAGCAGCCCTTTCTCGACAAGGGGACAGACCTCCTACAATGAGCAGTTCTTC
TRBJ2-1 TRBD1 TRBV5-1 CASRLGQGASNEQFF TGCGCCAGCAGACTGGGGCAGGGGGCGAGCAATGAGCAGTTCTTC
TRBJ1-3 - TRBV15 CATSRTALQGSSGNTIYF TGTGCCACCAGCAGGACGGCCTTACAGGGATCTAGTGGAAACACCATATATTTT
TRBJ1-2 - TRBV4-1 CASSQEYRVAYGYTF TGCGCCAGCAGCCAAGAGTACAGGGTCGCCTATGGCTACACCTTC
TRBJ2-7 TRBD1 TRBV29-1 CSVPGQGANYEQYF TGCAGCGTACCGGGACAGGGGGCTAACTACGAGCAGTACTTC
TRBJ2-6 - TRBV5-6 CASSVGTSGANVLTF TGTGCCAGCAGCGTTGGGACATCTGGGGCCAACGTCCTGACTTTC
TRBJ2-2 TRBD2 TRBV19 CASSILAGVAGELFF TGTGCCAGTAGTATCCTAGCGGGAGTGGCCGGGGAGCTGTTTTTT
TRBJ2-2 TRBD2 TRBV4-1 CASSQALAGVVTGELFF TGCGCCAGCAGCCAAGCACTAGCGGGAGTCGTAACCGGGGAGCTGTTTTTT
TRBJ1-2 TRBD1 TRBV29-1 CSGRQGNYGYTF TGCAGCGGCCGACAGGGGAACTATGGCTACACCTTC
TRBJ1-2 TRBD1 TRBV6-6 CASSLRTGIGGYTF TGTGCCAGCAGTCTGCGGACAGGGATTGGTGGCTACACCTTC
TRBJ2-2 TRBD1 TRBV10-3 CAISETTGGEAGELFF TGTGCCATCAGTGAAACGACAGGGGGAGAAGCCGGGGAGCTGTTTTTT
TRBJ1-3 TRBD1 TRBV30 CAWSRSDRVNTIYF TGTGCCTGGAGCCGTTCGGACAGGGTGAACACCATATATTTT
TRBJ2-1 - TRBV4-3 CASSQNPVQSSYNEQFF TGCGCCAGCAGCCAAAATCCAGTCCAAAGCTCCTACAATGAGCAGTTCTTC
TRBJ2-7 TRBD1 TRBV5-1 CASSRQGADEQYF TGCGCCAGCAGCCGACAGGGTGCCGACGAGCAGTACTTC
TRBJ2-7 - TRBV6-5 CASGQGNAYEQYF TGTGCCAGCGGCCAGGGGAATGCCTACGAGCAGTACTTC